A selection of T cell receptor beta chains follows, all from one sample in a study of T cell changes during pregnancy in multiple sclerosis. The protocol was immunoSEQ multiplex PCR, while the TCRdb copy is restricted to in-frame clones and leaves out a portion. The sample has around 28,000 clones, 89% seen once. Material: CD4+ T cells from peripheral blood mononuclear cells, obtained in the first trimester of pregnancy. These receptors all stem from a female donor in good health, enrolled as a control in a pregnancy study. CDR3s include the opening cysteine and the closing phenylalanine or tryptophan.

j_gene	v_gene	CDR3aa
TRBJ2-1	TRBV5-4	CASSLSSSRQLYNEQFF
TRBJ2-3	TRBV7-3	CASSPNLAGFGDTQYF
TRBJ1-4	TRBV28	CASSAGTGVTNEKLFF
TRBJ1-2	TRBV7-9	CASSLSGLYGYTF
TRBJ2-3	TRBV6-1	CASSEQLAVADTQYF
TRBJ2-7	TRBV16	CASSQSLRGRPEQYF
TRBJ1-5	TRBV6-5	CASETPYQPQHF
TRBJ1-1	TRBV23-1	CASSQEGAWGLNTEAFF
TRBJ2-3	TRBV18	CASSPGTGAPDTQYF
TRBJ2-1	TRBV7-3	CASSLSQGGLNEQFF
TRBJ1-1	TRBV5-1	CASSPGQNTEAFF
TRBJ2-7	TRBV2	CASYGTGKVGPYEQYF
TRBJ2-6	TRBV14	CASSQDRPGGGSGANVLTF
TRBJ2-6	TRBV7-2	CASSQREGAVGANVLTF
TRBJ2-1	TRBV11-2	CASSLVSSPHEQFF
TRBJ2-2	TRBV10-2	CASSPGAGAVGELFF
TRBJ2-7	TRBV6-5	CASRAPQGASEQYF
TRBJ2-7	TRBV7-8	CASSSPPGLLYEQYF
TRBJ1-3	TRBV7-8	CASSLGGTGVSGNTIYF
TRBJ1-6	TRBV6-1	CASSGEGSSYNSPLHF
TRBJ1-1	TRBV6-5	CASSSPGGTEAFF
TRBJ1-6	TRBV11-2	CASSPTGEAYNSPLHF
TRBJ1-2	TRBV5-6	CASSNSYGYTF
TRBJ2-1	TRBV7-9	CASSFKVRVGNEQFF